This is a list of T cell receptor beta chains from one sample in a study of a mutant IDH1 vaccine in newly diagnosed glioma. Repertoires were generated with immunoSEQ multiplex PCR, while TCRdb's copy carries only in-frame clones and drops some. The table has approximately 47,000 clones, 85% to 90% seen once. These receptors have no identified antigens. The sample in question was PBMCs, obtained from a glioma patient whose treatment included an IDH1 peptide vaccine. All receptors come from a woman between 35 and 50 years old with glioma. Each CDR3 is given with its conserved first and last residue. The D gene is left open where the match is weak. Clone size, where shown, is once, few, many, or a class for clones that have expanded.

D	V	size	J	DNA	CDR3
TRBD2	TRBV10-2	NA	TRBJ2-3	TGCGCCAGCAGTGCGGCGGGAGGGTTTACAGATACGCAGTATTTT	CASSAAGGFTDTQYF
NA	TRBV7-9	NA	TRBJ2-7	TGTGCCAGCAGCTCAGCTGTGGCGCTGAGCTCCTACGAGCAGTACTTC	CASSSAVALSSYEQYF
NA	TRBV6-1	NA	TRBJ2-3	TGTGCCAGCAGTATCTCGGGGTATACGCAGTATTTT	CASSISGYTQYF
TRBD1	TRBV4-3	NA	TRBJ1-2	TGCGCCAGCAGCCAAGATGGACAGGGGGCCTATGGCTACACCTTC	CASSQDGQGAYGYTF
TRBD2	TRBV5-5	NA	TRBJ2-2	TGTGCCAGCAGCTTGGGACTAGCGGCTAACACCGGGGAGCTGTTTTTT	CASSLGLAANTGELFF
TRBD2	TRBV5-1	NA	TRBJ2-3	TGCGCCAGCAGAGGGTCGGGAGGGCCGGGAGATACGCAGTATTTT	CASRGSGGPGDTQYF
NA	TRBV2	NA	TRBJ2-2	TGTGCCAGCAGGAAGGAGGGTAACACCGGGGAGCTGTTTTTT	CASRKEGNTGELFF
TRBD1	TRBV6-5	NA	TRBJ2-7	TGTGCCAGCAGTTACTCTGGGACAGGGGGCGAGCAGTACTTC	CASSYSGTGGEQYF
TRBD2	TRBV7-9	NA	TRBJ2-1	TGTGCCAGCAGCCCTAGCGGGAGAGGCTCCTACAATGAGCAGTTCTTC	CASSPSGRGSYNEQFF
TRBD2	TRBV19	once	TRBJ2-3	TGTGCCAGTAGTATCGCCGGGGGGGGGACAGATACGCAGTATTTT	CASSIAGGGTDTQYF
NA	TRBV5-1	NA	TRBJ2-3	TGCGCCAGCAGCTTGGCAGCGGCCTCGGATACGCAGTATTTT	CASSLAAASDTQYF
NA	TRBV5-1	NA	TRBJ2-2	TGCGCCAGCAGCTTGGGGGACGGAATCACCGGGGAGCTGTTTTTT	CASSLGDGITGELFF
NA	TRBV5-4	NA	TRBJ1-1	TGTGCCAGCGGGGGCGCGGGCACTGAAGCTTTCTTT	CASGGAGTEAFF
TRBD2	TRBV7-9	NA	TRBJ2-3	TGTGCCAGCAGCCAGGGGCGGGGGGGCCTCGATACGCAGTATTTT	CASSQGRGGLDTQYF
TRBD2	TRBV6-5	NA	TRBJ2-7	TGTGCCAGCAGTTACGAGCGGGGGGGCTTTTACGAGCAGTACTTC	CASSYERGGFYEQYF
NA	TRBV7-9	NA	TRBJ2-3	TGTGCCAGCAGCTTAGATCCAGGGATACATACGCAGTATTTT	CASSLDPGIHTQYF